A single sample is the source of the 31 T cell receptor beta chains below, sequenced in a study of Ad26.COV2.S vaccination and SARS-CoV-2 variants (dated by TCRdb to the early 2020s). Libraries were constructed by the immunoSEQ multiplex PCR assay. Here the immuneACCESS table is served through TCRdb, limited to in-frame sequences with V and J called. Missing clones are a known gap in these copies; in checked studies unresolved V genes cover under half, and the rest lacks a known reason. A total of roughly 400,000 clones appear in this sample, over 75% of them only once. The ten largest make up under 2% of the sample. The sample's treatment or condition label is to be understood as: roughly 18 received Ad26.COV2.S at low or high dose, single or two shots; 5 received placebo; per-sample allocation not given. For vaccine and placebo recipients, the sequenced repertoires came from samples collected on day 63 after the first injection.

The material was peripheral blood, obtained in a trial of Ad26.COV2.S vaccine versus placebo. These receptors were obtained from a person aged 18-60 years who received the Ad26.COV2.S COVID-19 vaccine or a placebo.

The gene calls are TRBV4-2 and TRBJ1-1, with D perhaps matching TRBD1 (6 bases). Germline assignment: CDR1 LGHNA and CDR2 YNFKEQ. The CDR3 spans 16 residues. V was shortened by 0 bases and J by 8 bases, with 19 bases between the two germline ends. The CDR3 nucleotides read TGTGCCAGCAGCCAAGATGTCCAGGGGAGGGGTGGGGAAGCTTTCTTT. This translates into CASSQDVQGRGGEAFF.

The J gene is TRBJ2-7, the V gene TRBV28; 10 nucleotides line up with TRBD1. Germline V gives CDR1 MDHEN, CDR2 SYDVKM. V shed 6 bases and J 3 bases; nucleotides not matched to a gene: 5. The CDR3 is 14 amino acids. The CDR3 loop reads CASRGQGDYYEQYF. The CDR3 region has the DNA TGTGCCAGCAGAGGACAGGGGGACTACTACGAGCAGTACTTC.

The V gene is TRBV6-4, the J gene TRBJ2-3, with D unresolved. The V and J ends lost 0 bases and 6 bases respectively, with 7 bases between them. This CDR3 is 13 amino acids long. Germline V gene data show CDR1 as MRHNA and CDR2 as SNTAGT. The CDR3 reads CASSDSTGDTQYF. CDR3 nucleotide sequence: TGTGCCAGCAGTGACTCGACTGGCGATACGCAGTATTTT.

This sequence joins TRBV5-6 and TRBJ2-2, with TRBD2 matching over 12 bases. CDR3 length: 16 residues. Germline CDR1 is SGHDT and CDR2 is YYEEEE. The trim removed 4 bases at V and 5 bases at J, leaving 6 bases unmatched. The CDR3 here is CASSQRLAGVTGELFF. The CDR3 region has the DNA TGTGCCAGCAGCCAACGACTAGCGGGAGTTACCGGGGAGCTGTTTTTT.

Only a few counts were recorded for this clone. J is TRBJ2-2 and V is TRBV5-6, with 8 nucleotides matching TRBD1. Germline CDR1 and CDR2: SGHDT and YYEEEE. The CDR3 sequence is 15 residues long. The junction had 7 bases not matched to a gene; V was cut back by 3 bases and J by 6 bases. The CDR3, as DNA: TGTGCCAGCAGCTACTCGGACAGGGCGTCCGGGGAGCTGTTTTTT. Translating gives CASSYSDRASGELFF.

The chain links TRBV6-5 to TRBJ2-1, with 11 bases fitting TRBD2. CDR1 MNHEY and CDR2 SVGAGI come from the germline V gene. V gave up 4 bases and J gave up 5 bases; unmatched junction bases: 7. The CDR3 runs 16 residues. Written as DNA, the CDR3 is TGTGCCAGCAGTTTTAGCGGGAGGGCCACAGACAATGAGCAGTTCTTC. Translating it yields CASSFSGRATDNEQFF.

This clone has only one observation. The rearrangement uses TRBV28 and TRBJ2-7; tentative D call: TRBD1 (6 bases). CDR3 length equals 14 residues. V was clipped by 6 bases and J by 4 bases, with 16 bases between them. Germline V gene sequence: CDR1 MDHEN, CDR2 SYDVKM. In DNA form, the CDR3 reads TGTGCCAGCAGGCACCAGGGGCCAGGATACGAGCAGTACTTC. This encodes CASRHQGPGYEQYF.

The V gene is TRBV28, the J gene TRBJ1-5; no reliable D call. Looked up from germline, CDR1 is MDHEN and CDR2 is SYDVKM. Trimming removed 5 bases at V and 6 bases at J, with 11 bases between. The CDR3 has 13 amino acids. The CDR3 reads CASSRRAGQPQHF. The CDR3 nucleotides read TGTGCCAGCAGTCGGAGGGCGGGTCAGCCCCAGCATTTT.

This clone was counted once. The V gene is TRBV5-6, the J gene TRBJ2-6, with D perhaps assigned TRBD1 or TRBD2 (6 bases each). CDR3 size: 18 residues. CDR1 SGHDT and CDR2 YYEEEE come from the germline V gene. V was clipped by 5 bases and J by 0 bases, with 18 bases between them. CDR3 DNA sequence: TGTGCCAGCAGTTCTAGGGGGGCACACTTCTCTGGGGCCAACGTCCTGACTTTC. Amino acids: CASSSRGAHFSGANVLTF.

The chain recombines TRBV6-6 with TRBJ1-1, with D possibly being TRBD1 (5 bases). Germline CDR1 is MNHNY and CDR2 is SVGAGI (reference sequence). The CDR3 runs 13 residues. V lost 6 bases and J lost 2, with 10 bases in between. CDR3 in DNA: TGTGCCAGCAGCCCAGGGAGAAACACTGAAGCTTTCTTT. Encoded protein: CASSPGRNTEAFF.

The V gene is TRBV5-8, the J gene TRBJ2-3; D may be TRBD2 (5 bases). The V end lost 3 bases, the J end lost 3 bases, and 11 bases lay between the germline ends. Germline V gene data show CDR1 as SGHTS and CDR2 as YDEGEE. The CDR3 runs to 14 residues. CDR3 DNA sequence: TGTGCCAGCAGCTACGGTCCGGGAACAGATACGCAGTATTTT. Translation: CASSYGPGTDTQYF. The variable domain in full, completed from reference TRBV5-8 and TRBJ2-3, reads EAGVTQSPTHLIKTRGQQATLRCSPISGHTSVYWYQQALGLGLQFLLWYDEGEERNRGNFPPRFSGRQFPNYSSELNVNALELEDSALYLCASSYGPGTDTQYFGPGTRLTVL.

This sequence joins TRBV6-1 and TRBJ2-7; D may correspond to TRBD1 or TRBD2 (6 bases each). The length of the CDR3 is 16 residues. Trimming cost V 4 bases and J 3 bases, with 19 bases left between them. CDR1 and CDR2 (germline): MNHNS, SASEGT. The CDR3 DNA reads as TGTGCCAGCAGTGTGGGGGCGGGGACACGCTTCTACGAGCAGTACTTC. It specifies CASSVGAGTRFYEQYF.

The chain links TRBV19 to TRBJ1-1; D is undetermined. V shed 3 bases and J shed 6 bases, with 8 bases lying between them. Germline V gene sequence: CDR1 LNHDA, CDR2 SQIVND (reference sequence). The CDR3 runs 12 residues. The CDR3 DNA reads TGTGCCAGTAGTATCGGAATATCTGAAGCTTTCTTT. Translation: CASSIGISEAFF.

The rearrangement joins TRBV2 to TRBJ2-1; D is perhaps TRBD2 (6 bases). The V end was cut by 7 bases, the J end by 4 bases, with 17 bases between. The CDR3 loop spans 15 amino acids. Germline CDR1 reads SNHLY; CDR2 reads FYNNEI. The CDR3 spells CASTLPGTSYNEQFF. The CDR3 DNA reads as TGTGCCAGCACCTTGCCCGGGACTTCTTACAATGAGCAGTTCTTC. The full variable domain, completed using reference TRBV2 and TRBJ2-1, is EPEVTQTPSHQVTQMGQEVILRCVPISNHLYFYWYRQILGQKVEFLVSFYNNEISEKSEIFDDQFSVERPDGSNFTLKIRSTKLEDSAMYFCASTLPGTSYNEQFFGPGTRLTVL.

For the CDR3, the DNA is TGTGCCAGCAGCTTAGGGGGCGGAATCACAGATACGCAGTATTTT. Protein: CASSLGGGITDTQYF. This chain joins TRBV7-8 and TRBJ2-3; TRBD1 is a possible D gene (5 bases). The germline V gene encodes CDR1 SGHVS and CDR2 FQNEAQ. This CDR3 region has 15 residues. V dropped 1 base and J dropped 2 bases, with 10 bases sitting between them.

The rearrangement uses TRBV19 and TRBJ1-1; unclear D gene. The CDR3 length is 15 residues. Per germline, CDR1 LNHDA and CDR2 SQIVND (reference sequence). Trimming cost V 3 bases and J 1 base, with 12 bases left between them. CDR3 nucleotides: TGTGCCAGTAGTATCTCTAGTCAGGCGAACACTGAAGCTTTCTTT. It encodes CASSISSQANTEAFF.

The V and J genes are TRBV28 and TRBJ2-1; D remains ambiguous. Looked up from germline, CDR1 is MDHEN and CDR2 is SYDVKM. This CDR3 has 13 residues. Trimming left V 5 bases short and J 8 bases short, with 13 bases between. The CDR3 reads CASSPLFRDEQFF. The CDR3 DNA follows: TGTGCCAGCAGTCCCCTCTTCCGCGATGAGCAGTTCTTC.

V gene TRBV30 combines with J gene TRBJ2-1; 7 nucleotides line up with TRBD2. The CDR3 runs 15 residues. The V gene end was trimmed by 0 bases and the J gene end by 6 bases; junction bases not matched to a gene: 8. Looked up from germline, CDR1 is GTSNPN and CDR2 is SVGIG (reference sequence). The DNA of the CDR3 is TGTGCCTGGAGTGTAGGAGGGAGGGGCGGCAATGAGCAGTTCTTC. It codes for CAWSVGGRGGNEQFF. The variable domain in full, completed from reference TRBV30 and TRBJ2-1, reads SQTIHQWPATLVQPVGSPLSLECTVEGTSNPNLYWYRQAAGRGLQLLFYSVGIGQISSEVPQNLSASRPQDRQFILSSKKLLLSDSGFYLCAWSVGGRGGNEQFFGPGTRLTVL.

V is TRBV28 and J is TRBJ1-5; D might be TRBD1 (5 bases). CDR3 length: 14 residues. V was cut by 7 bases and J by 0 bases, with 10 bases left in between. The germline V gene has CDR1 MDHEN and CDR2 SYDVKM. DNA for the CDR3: TGTGCCAGCACGGGGGGAGCTAGCAATCAGCCCCAGCATTTT. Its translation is CASTGGASNQPQHF.

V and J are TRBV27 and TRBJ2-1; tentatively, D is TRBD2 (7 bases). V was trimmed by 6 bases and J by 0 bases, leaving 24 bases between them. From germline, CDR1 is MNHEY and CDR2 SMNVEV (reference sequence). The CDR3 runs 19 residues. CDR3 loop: CASRKGEGRLTSSYNEQFF. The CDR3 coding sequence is TGTGCCAGCAGGAAGGGGGAGGGAAGGCTAACATCCTCCTACAATGAGCAGTTCTTC.

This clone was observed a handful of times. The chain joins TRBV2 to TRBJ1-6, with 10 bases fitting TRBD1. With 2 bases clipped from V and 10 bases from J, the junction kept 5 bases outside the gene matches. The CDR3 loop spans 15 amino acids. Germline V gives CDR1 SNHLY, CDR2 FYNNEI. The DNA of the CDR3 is TGTGCCAGCAGTGAACGGGACAGGGGAGGGTCACCCCTCCACTTT. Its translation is CASSERDRGGSPLHF. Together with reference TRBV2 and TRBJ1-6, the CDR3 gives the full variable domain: EPEVTQTPSHQVTQMGQEVILRCVPISNHLYFYWYRQILGQKVEFLVSFYNNEISEKSEIFDDQFSVERPDGSNFTLKIRSTKLEDSAMYFCASSERDRGGSPLHFGNGTRLTVT.

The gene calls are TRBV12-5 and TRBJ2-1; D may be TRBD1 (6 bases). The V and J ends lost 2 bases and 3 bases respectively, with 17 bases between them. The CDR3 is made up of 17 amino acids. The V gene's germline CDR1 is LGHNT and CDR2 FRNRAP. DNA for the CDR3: TGTGCTAGTGGTTTGAATACGGGACACGGCTTCTACAATGAGCAGTTCTTC. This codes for CASGLNTGHGFYNEQFF.

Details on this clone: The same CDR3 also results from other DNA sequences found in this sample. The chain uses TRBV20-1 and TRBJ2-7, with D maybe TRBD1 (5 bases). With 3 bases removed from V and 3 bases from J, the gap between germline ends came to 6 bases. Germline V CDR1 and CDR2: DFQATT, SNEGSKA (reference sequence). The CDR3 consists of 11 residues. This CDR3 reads CSASDSYEQYF. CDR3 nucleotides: TGCAGTGCTAGCGACAGCTACGAGCAGTACTTC.

The CDR3 protein is CASSMTGVGYTF. In nucleotides, the CDR3 is TGTGCCAGTAGTATGACAGGCGTTGGCTACACCTTC. The V and J genes are TRBV19 and TRBJ1-2, with D perhaps TRBD1 (6 bases). Germline lookup yields CDR1 LNHDA and CDR2 SQIVND (reference sequence). The ends were cut back, 3 bases at V and 7 bases at J, with 9 bases in the middle. This CDR3 spans 12 amino acids.

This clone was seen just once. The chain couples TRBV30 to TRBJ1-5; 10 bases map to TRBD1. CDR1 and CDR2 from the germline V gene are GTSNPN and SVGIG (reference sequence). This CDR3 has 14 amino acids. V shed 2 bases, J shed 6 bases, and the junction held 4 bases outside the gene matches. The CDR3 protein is CAWSPGTGVQPQHF. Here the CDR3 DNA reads TGTGCCTGGAGTCCCGGGACAGGGGTTCAGCCCCAGCATTTT.

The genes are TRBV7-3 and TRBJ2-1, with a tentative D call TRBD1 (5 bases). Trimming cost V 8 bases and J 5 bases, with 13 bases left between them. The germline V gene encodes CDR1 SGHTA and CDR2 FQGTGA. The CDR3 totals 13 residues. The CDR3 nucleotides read TGTGCCAGCTCAAGGGGTTCCGACAATGAGCAGTTCTTC. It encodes CASSRGSDNEQFF.

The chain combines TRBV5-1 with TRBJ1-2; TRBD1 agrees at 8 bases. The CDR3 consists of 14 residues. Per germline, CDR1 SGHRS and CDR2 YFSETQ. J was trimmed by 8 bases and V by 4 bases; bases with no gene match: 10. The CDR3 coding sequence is TGCGCCAGCAGCCCACAGGGGGGGATTGAGGGCTACACCTTC. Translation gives CASSPQGGIEGYTF.

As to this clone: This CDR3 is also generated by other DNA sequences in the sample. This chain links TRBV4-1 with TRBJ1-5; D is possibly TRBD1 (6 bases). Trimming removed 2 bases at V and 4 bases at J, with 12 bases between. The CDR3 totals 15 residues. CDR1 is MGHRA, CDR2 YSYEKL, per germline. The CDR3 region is CASSQLTGPNQPQHF. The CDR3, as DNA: TGCGCCAGCAGCCAATTGACAGGTCCAAATCAGCCCCAGCATTTT.

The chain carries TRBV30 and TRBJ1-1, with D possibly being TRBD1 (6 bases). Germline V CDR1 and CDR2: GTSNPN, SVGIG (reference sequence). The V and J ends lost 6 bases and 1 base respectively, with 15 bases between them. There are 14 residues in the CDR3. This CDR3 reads CACVRGIGNTEAFF. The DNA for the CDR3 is TGTGCCTGCGTGAGGGGGATCGGGAACACTGAAGCTTTCTTT.

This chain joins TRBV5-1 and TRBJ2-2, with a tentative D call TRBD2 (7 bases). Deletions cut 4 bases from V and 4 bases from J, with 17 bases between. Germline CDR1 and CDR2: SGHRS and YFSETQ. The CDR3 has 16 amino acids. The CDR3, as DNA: TGCGCCAGCAGCATAATGCCCGGGGGGCGCACCGGGGAGCTGTTTTTT. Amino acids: CASSIMPGGRTGELFF.

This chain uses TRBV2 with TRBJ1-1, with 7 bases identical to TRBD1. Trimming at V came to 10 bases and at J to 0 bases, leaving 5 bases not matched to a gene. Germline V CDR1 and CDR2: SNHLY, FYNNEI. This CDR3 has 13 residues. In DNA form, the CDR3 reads TGTGCCACATCGGGACAGATGAACACTGAAGCTTTCTTT. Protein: CATSGQMNTEAFF.